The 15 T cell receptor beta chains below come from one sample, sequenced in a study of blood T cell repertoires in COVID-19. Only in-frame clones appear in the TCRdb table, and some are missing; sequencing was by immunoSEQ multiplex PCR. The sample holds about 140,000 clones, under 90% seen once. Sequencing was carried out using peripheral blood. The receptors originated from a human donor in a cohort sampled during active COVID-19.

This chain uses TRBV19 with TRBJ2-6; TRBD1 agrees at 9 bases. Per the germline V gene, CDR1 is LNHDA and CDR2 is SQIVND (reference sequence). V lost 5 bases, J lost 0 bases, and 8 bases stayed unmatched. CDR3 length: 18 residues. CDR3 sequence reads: CASSSRDRVLSGANVLTF. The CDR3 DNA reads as TGTGCCAGTAGTTCCCGGGACAGGGTCCTCTCTGGGGCCAACGTCCTGACTTTC.

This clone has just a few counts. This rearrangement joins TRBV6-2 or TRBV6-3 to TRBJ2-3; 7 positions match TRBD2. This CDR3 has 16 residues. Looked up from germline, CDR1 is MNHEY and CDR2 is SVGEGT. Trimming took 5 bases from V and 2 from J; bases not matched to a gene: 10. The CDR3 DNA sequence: TGTGCCAGCAGTAAAAGCGGGATCGGACTCACAGATACGCAGTATTTT. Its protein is CASSKSGIGLTDTQYF.

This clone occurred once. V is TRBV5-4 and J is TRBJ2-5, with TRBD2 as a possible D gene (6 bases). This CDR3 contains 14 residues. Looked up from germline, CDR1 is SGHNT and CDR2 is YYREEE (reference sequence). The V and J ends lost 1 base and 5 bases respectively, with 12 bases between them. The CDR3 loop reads CASSLKGGGETQYF. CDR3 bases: TGTGCCAGCAGCTTGAAGGGTGGGGGGGAGACCCAGTACTTC.

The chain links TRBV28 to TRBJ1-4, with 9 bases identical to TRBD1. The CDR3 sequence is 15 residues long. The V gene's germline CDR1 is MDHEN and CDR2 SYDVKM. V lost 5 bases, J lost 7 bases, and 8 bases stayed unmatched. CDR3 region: CASSTTGTGSEKLFF. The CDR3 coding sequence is TGTGCCAGCAGTACTACCGGGACAGGGAGTGAAAAACTGTTTTTT.

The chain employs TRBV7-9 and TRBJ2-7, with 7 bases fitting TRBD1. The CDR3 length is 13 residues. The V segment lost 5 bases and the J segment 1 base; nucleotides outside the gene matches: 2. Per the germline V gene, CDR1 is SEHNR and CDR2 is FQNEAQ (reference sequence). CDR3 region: CASSATGSYEQYF. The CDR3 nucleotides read TGTGCCAGCAGCGCGACAGGGTCCTACGAGCAGTACTTC.

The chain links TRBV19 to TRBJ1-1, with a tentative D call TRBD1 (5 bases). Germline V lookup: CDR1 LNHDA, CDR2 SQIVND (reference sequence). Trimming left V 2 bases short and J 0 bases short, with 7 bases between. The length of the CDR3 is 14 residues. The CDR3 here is CASSIRGMNTEAFF. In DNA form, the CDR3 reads TGTGCCAGTAGTATACGGGGGATGAACACTGAAGCTTTCTTT.

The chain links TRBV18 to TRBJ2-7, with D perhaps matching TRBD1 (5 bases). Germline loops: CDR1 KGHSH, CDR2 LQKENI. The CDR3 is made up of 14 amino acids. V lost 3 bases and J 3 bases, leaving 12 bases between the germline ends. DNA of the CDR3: TGTGCCAGCTCACCGGCAGGGTCAAACTACGAGCAGTACTTC. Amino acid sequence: CASSPAGSNYEQYF.

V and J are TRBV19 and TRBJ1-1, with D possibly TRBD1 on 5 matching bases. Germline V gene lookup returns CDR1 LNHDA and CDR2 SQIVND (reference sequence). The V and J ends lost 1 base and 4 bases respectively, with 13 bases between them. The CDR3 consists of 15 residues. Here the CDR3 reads CASSIGGARVTEAFF. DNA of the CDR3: TGTGCCAGTAGTATAGGTGGGGCGCGAGTCACTGAAGCTTTCTTT.

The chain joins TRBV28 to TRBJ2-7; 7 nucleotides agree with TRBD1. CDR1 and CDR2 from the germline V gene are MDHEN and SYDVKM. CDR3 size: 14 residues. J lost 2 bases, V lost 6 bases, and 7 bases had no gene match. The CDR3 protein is CASREGTAPYEQYF. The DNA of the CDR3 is TGTGCCAGCAGGGAAGGGACAGCTCCCTACGAGCAGTACTTC.

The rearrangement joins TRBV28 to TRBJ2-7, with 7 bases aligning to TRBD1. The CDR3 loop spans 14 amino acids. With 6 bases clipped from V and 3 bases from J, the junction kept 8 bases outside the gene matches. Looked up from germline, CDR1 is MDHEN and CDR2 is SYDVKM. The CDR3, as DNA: TGTGCCAGCAGCCTCTGGGGACAGAACTACGAGCAGTACTTC. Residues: CASSLWGQNYEQYF.

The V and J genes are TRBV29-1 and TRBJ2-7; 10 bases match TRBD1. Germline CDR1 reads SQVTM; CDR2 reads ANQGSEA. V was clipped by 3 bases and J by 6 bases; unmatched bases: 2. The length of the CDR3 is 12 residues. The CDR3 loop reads CSVDGTGVEQYF. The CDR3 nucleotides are TGCAGCGTTGATGGGACAGGGGTCGAGCAGTACTTC.

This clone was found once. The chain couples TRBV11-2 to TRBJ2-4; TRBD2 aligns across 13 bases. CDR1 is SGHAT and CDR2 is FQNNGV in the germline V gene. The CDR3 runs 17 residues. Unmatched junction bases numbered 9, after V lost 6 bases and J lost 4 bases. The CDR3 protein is CASSPKTSGRPKNIQYF. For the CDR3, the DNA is TGTGCCAGCAGTCCAAAGACTAGCGGGAGGCCGAAAAACATTCAGTACTTC.

The CDR3 region has the DNA TGTGCCAGCAGTGCCACCCGAGGGACTAGCGGGCCTACCTACGAGCAGTACTTC. Protein product: CASSATRGTSGPTYEQYF. This rearrangement joins TRBV28 to TRBJ2-7, with 12 bases identical to TRBD2. Per germline, CDR1 MDHEN and CDR2 SYDVKM. J was trimmed by 2 bases and V by 5 bases; bases with no gene match: 13. The CDR3 is made up of 18 amino acids.

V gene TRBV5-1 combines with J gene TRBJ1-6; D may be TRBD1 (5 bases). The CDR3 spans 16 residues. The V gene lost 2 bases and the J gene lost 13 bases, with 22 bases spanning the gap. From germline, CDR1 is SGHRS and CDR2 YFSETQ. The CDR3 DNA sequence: TGCGCCAGCAGCTTAATGTCAGGGCAAGCTCGTTTGCCCCTCCACTTT. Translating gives CASSLMSGQARLPLHF.

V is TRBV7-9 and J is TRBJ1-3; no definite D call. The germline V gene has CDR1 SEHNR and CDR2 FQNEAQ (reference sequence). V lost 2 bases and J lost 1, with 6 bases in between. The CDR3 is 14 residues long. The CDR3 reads CASSLFVSGNTIYF. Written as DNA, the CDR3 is TGTGCCAGCAGCTTATTCGTTTCTGGAAACACCATATATTTT.